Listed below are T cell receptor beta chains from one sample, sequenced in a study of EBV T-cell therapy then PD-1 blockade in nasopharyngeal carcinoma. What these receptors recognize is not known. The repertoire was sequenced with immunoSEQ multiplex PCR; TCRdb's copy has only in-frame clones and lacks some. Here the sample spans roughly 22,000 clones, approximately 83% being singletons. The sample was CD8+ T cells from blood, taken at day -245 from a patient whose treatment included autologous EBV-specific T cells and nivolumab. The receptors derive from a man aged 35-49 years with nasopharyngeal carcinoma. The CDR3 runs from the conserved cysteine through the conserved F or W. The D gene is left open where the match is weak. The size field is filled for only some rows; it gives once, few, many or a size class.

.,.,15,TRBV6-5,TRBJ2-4,TGTGCCAGCAGTTACGGACCACTTCAACAAAACATTCAGTACTTC,CASSYGPLQQNIQYF
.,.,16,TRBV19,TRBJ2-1,TGTGCCAGTAGTACCAGTTATGACTCCTCCTACAATGAGCAGTTCTTC,CASSTSYDSSYNEQFF
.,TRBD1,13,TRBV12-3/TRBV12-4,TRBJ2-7,TGTGCCAGCAGAACTACAGGGGACTACGAGCAGTACTTC,CASRTTGDYEQYF
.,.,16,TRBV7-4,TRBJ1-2,TGTGCCAGCAGCTTACCCCCGTGGGCAGCGAACTATGGCTACACCTTC,CASSLPPWAANYGYTF
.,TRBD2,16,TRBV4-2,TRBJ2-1,TGTGCCAGCAGCCAAGGTGAGACTAGCGCCAACAATGAGCAGTTCTTC,CASSQGETSANNEQFF
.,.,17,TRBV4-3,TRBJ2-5,TGCGCCAGCAGCCAAGAATGGCGGGGGACAGCCGCGGGGACCCAGTACTTC,CASSQEWRGTAAGTQYF
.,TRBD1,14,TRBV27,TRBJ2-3,TGTGCCAGCAGTTTGGGACAGGGAGTAGATACGCAGTATTTT,CASSLGQGVDTQYF
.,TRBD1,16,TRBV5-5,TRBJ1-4,TGTGCCAGCAGCGGGGGGACAGCGCTCCCTAATGAAAAACTGTTTTTT,CASSGGTALPNEKLFF
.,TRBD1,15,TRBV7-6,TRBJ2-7,TGTGCCAGCAGCTCCCAGAGACAGGGCCCGGCAGAGCAGTACTTC,CASSSQRQGPAEQYF
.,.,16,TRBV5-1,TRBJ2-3,TGCGCCAGCAGCTTGGCCGTCCGTTCTAGCACAGATACGCAGTATTTT,CASSLAVRSSTDTQYF
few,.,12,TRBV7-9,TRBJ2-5,TGTGCCAGCAGCTCAACAAGGGGGGCCCAGTACTTC,CASSSTRGAQYF
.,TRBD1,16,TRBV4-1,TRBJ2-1,TGCGCCAGCAGCCACAGACAGGGCCCGACCTACAATGAGCAGTTCTTC,CASSHRQGPTYNEQFF
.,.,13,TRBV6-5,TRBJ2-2,TGTGCCAGCCTTCGGACGGAGGCCGGGGAGCTGTTTTTT,CASLRTEAGELFF
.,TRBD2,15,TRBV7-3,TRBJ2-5,TGTGCCAGCAGCTTTCTAGCGGGGATTTGGGAGACCCAGTACTTC,CASSFLAGIWETQYF
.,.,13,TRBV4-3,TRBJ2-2,TGCGCCAGCAGCCAAGCCGGCGACGGGGAGCTGTTTTTT,CASSQAGDGELFF
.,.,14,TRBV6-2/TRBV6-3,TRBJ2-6,TGTGCCAGCAGCCTTCTCTCTGGGGCCAACGTCCTGACTTTC,CASSLLSGANVLTF
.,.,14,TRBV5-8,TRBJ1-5,TGTGCCAGCAGCCAAAATACAGGATTGGAGCCCCAGCATTTT,CASSQNTGLEPQHF
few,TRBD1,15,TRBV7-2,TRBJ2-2,TGTGCCAGCAGTTACAGGGGGCAGAAGGCCGGGGAGCTGTTTTTT,CASSYRGQKAGELFF
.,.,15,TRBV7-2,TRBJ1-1,TGTGCCAGCAGACCTCCGGGACGGAGGAACACTGAAGCTTTCTTT,CASRPPGRRNTEAFF
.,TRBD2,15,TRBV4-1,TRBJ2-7,TGCGCCAGCAGCGTGCGACTAGCGGGGGCCTACGAGCAGTACTTC,CASSVRLAGAYEQYF
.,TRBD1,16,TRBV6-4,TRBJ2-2,TGTGCCAGCAGTGACTCGCCGGGACAGGGATCCGGGGAGCTGTTTTTT,CASSDSPGQGSGELFF
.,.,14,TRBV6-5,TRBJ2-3,TGTGCCAGCAGTTACTCTTCCATCACAGATACGCAGTATTTT,CASSYSSITDTQYF
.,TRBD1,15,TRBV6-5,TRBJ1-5,TGTGCCAGCAGTAAAAGACAGGGGAAGAATCAGCCCCAGCATTTT,CASSKRQGKNQPQHF
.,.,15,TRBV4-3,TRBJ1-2,TGCGCCAGCAGCCAAGCGGCGACGGCTAACTATGGCTACACCTTC,CASSQAATANYGYTF
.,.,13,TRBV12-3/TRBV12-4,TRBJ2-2,TGTGCCAGCAGGGGACCGGGTCCCGGGGAGCTGTTTTTT,CASRGPGPGELFF
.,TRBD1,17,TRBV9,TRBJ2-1,TGTGCCAGCAGCTCCAACCCCGGGACAGGGAAAGAGGATGAGCAGTTCTTC,CASSSNPGTGKEDEQFF
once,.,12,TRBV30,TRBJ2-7,TGTGCCTGCAGTCACGGGGGATACGAGCAGTACTTC,CACSHGGYEQYF
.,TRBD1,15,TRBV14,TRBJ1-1,TGTGCCAGCAGACCTGACAGGGGCGTGAACACTGAAGCTTTCTTT,CASRPDRGVNTEAFF
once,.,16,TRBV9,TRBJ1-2,TGTGCCAGCAGCGCCTACCCCGGGACGGAGGGCTATGGCTACACCTTC,CASSAYPGTEGYGYTF
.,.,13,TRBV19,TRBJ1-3,TGTGCCAGTAGTACATTCTCTGGAAACACCATATATTTT,CASSTFSGNTIYF
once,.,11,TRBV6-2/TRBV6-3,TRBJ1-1,TGTGCCAGCAGTTACGGGATAGAAGCTTTCTTT,CASSYGIEAFF
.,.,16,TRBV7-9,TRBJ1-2,TGTGCCAGCAGCTTGTCAACAGGGCTAGCTAACTATGGCTACACCTTC,CASSLSTGLANYGYTF
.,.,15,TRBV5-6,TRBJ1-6,TGTGCCAGCCGCCCCTGGGGTTTCTATAATTCACCCCTCCACTTT,CASRPWGFYNSPLHF
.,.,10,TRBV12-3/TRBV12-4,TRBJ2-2,TGTGCCACCCGGCAGGGGGAGCTGTTTTTT,CATRQGELFF
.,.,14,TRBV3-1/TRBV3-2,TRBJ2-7,TGTGCCAGCAGCCACGGGGGCCCCTCCTACGAGCAGTACTTC,CASSHGGPSYEQYF
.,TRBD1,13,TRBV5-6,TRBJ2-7,TGTGCCAGCAGCTTCGGGACAGCCTACGAGCAGTACTTC,CASSFGTAYEQYF
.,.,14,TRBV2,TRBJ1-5,TGTGCCAGCAGTCCGGACTGGGTTAATCAGCCCCAGCATTTT,CASSPDWVNQPQHF
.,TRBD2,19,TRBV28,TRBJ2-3,TGTGCCAGCAGTTCTCCCTACCGGACTAGCGGGCCGAGCACAGATACGCAGTATTTT,CASSSPYRTSGPSTDTQYF
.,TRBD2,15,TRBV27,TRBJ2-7,TGTGCCAGCAGTGACCATCCTAGCGGAGGAAACGAGCAGTACTTC,CASSDHPSGGNEQYF
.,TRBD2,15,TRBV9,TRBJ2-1,TGTGCCAGCAGCGTAGGTCGGGGGGGCGGAAATGAGCAGTTCTTC,CASSVGRGGGNEQFF
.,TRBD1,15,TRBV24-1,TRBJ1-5,TGTGCCACCAGCGGGACAGAGATAAGCAATCAGCCCCAGCATTTT,CATSGTEISNQPQHF
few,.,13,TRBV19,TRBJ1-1,TGTGCCAGTAGTATTACCCTAAACACTGAAGCTTTCTTT,CASSITLNTEAFF
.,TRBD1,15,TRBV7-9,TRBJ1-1,TGTGCCAGCAGCTTACTCAGGGGGCAGGTCACTGAAGCTTTCTTT,CASSLLRGQVTEAFF
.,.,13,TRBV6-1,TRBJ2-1,TGTGCCAGCAGTGAGCGCCCCCGGAATGAGCAGTTCTTC,CASSERPRNEQFF
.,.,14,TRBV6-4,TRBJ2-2,TGTGCCAGCAGTGCCGGGGCCGCCACCGGGGAGCTGTTTTTT,CASSAGAATGELFF
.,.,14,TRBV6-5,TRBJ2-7,TGTGCCAGCAGTTACATCCAGGGGGGGGTCGAGCAGTACTTC,CASSYIQGGVEQYF
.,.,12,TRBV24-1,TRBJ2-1,TGTGCCACCAGTGATTTGTGGGAACAGCAGTTCTTC,CATSDLWEQQFF
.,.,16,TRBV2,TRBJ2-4,TGTGCCAGCAGTGAAGCGTTCGGGGACTTGGTAAACATTCAGTACTTC,CASSEAFGDLVNIQYF
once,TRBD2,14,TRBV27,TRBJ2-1,TGTGCCAGCAGTTTGACCGGGACTAGCCATGAGCAGTTCTTC,CASSLTGTSHEQFF
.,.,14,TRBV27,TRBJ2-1,TGTGCCAGCAGTTTGATGGACCCCTCCAATGAGCAGTTCTTC,CASSLMDPSNEQFF
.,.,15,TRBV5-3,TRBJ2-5,TGTGCCAGAAGCCCGCCACAGGTATACCAAGAGACCCAGTACTTC,CARSPPQVYQETQYF
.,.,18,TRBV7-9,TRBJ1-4,TGTGCCAGCAGCATAGAGGGCGGTGTATCCACCACTAATGAAAAACTGTTTTTT,CASSIEGGVSTTNEKLFF
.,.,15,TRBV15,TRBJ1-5,TGTGCCACCAGCAGAGATCGGGGGAAAAATCAGCCCCAGCATTTT,CATSRDRGKNQPQHF
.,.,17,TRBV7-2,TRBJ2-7,TGTGCCAGCAGCCCGAACATTGGCCAAACCAGCTCCTACGAGCAGTACTTC,CASSPNIGQTSSYEQYF
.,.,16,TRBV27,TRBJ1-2,TGTGCCAGCAGTTTTTTGGGACTCAGGGTGTTTTATGGCTACACCTTC,CASSFLGLRVFYGYTF
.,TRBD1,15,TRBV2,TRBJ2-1,TGTGCCAGCAGTGCTGGACAGGGGGTAATCAATGAGCAGTTCTTC,CASSAGQGVINEQFF
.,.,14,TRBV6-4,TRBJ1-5,TGTGCCAGCAGTGTCGACGGGAACAATCAGCCCCAGCATTTT,CASSVDGNNQPQHF